A selection of T cell receptor beta chains follows, all from one sample in a study of PD-1 blockade in mismatch repair-deficient tumors. Measured with immunoSEQ multiplex PCR; TCRdb has only the in-frame clones, and not every one. The repertoire holds roughly 84,000 clones, with 81% as singletons. Source: peripheral blood, taken 12 weeks after starting pembrolizumab. These TCRs come from an adult with mismatch repair-deficient cancer. Both conserved end residues are part of each CDR3. A D gene is named only where the DNA matches it firmly. For some rows the clone size is stated as once, few or many, or as a class when expanded; others skip it.

>TRBD2|TRBJ2-1|TRBV29-1|few
CSVEGTSGILGEQFF
TGCAGCGTTGAAGGGACTAGCGGGATTCTCGGTGAGCAGTTCTTC
>.|TRBJ2-7|TRBV11-2|.
CASSFGGDYEQYF
TGTGCCAGCAGCTTTGGAGGGGACTACGAGCAGTACTTC
>TRBD2|TRBJ2-1|TRBV5-1|.
CASSPLAGASYNEQFF
TGCGCCAGCAGCCCGCTTGCGGGAGCCTCCTACAATGAGCAGTTCTTC
>TRBD2|TRBJ2-7|TRBV7-8|.
CASSLALAAYEQYF
TGTGCCAGCAGCTTAGCACTAGCGGCTTACGAGCAGTACTTC
>.|TRBJ2-3|TRBV29-1|.
CSVEDLGTRVVSGPDTQYF
TGCAGCGTTGAAGATCTAGGGACGCGGGTGGTCTCTGGGCCAGATACGCAGTATTTT
>.|TRBJ2-1|TRBV10-2|.
CASSAGSYNEQFF
TGCGCCAGCAGTGCGGGGTCCTACAATGAGCAGTTCTTC
>TRBD2|TRBJ2-1|TRBV7-2|.
CASSVDSGSPYNEQFF
TGTGCCAGCAGCGTCGATAGCGGGAGTCCCTACAATGAGCAGTTCTTC
>.|TRBJ2-2|TRBV25-1|.
CARIRQVELFF
TGTGCCAGAATCCGCCAGGTGGAGCTGTTTTTT
>TRBD1|TRBJ2-1|TRBV5-1|.
CASSQGAINEQFF
TGCGCCAGCAGTCAGGGGGCTATCAATGAGCAGTTCTTC
>.|TRBJ1-4|TRBV19|once
CASTPRGATNEKLFF
TGTGCCAGTACTCCGAGGGGAGCAACTAATGAAAAACTGTTTTTT
>.|TRBJ1-5|TRBV6-6|.
CASSYPGGPRQPQHF
TGTGCCAGCAGTTACCCCGGGGGGCCGAGGCAGCCCCAGCATTTT
>.|TRBJ2-3|TRBV29-1|.
CSVESGASGTGGDTQYF
TGCAGCGTTGAGTCAGGGGCCAGCGGGACCGGAGGAGATACGCAGTATTTT
>TRBD1|TRBJ1-3|TRBV2|.
CASINRGGNTIYF
TGTGCCAGCATCAACAGGGGAGGAAACACCATATATTTT
>TRBD1|TRBJ1-1|TRBV5-5|.
CASSFRGTEAFF
TGTGCCAGCAGTTTCAGGGGGACTGAAGCTTTCTTT
>TRBD2|TRBJ2-1|TRBV19|.
CASSISLAPYNEQFF
TGTGCCAGTAGTATATCACTAGCGCCTTACAATGAGCAGTTCTTC
>.|TRBJ2-7|TRBV7-2|.
CASSLIHPVIYEQYF
TGTGCCAGCAGCTTGATCCATCCCGTGATCTACGAGCAGTACTTC
>.|TRBJ1-5|TRBV5-8|few
CASSLDSNQPQHF
TGTGCCAGCAGCTTGGATAGCAATCAGCCCCAGCATTTT
>TRBD1|TRBJ1-1|TRBV30|.
CAWSSPRTGSEAFF
TGTGCCTGGAGTTCACCTCGGACAGGCTCCGAAGCTTTCTTT
>.|TRBJ2-1|TRBV27|.
CASSTRLTDNEQFF
TGTGCCAGCAGTACCCGTTTGACAGACAATGAGCAGTTCTTC
>.|TRBJ1-4|TRBV29-1|once
CSVRGGPNEKLFF
TGCAGCGTTAGAGGGGGACCTAATGAAAAACTGTTTTTT
>.|TRBJ1-2|TRBV28|.
CASRVTGNYGYTF
TGTGCCAGCAGAGTTACGGGGAACTATGGCTACACCTTC
>.|TRBJ2-1|TRBV28|.
CASSLTGTHGNNEQFF
TGTGCCAGCAGTCTAACCGGGACCCATGGAAACAATGAGCAGTTCTTC
>.|TRBJ2-2|TRBV30|.
CAWRGESTGELFF
TGTGCCTGGAGGGGCGAAAGCACCGGGGAGCTGTTTTTT
>TRBD2|TRBJ2-1|TRBV2|.
CASSRLAGGNEQFF
TGTGCCAGCAGCAGACTAGCGGGAGGCAATGAGCAGTTCTTC
>.|TRBJ1-5|TRBV2|.
CASSVGRGSNQPQHF
TGTGCCAGCAGTGTAGGGCGGGGTAGCAATCAGCCCCAGCATTTT